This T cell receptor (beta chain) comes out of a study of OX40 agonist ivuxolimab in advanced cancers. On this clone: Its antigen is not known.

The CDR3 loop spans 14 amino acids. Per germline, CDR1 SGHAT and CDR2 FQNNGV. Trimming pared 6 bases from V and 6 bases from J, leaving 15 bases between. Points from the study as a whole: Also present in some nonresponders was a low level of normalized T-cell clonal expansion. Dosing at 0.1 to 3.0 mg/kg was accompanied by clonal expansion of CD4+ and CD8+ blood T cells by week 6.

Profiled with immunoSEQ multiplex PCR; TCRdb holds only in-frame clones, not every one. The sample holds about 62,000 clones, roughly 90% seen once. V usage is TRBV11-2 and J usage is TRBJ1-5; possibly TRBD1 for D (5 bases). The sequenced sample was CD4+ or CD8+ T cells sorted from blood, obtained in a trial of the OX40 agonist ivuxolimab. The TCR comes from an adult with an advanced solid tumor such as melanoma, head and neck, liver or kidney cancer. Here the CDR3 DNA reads TGTGCCAGCAGTTCTCAGGGAGTCGGTCAGCCCCAGCATTTT. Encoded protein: CASSSQGVGQPQHF.